A single sample is the source of the 14 T cell receptor beta chains below, sequenced in a study of tumor and adjacent non-tumor tissue in lung cancer (dated by TCRdb to the late 2010s). Bulk unsorted tissue served as the source for RNA extraction, and RNA quality was assessed using a NanoDrop ND-1000 and an Agilent 2100. Normal lung samples were distant non-tumor tissue taken more than 3 cm from the tumor edge. The library was built by means of multiplex PCR. The reads were generated on an Illumina HiSeq 2500. TCRbeta libraries were constructed through three rounds of nested PCR with primers (Table S4) according to protocols modified from ARM-PCR. TCRdb reworked the public reads: Q25 trimming with fastp, MiXCR clone assembly, productive beta chains retained. Rows are combined by CDR3 protein, so each entry shows the most common genes and DNA. The sample table holds tens of thousands of distinct CDR3 sequences, of which 65% to 85% were seen once. Approximately 51% of the sample comes from the top ten.

Specimen: distant non-tumor lung tissue. The receptors were gathered from a man in his sixties with non-small cell lung cancer.

This rearrangement joins TRBV11-3 to TRBJ2-5, with TRBD2 as a possible D gene (5 bases). Germline V gives CDR1 SGHNT, CDR2 YENEEA. V was clipped by 5 bases and J by 5 bases, with 15 bases between them. The CDR3 runs 14 residues. The CDR3 DNA reads as TGTGCCAGCAGCAGTAGGGTGCGCGGGGAGACCCAGTACTTC. Protein product: CASSSRVRGETQYF.

As to this clonotype: The junction and the germline gene differ at one end; a read error may be behind it. This chain connects TRBV4-3 to TRBJ2-1; D unresolved. The CDR3 runs to 14 residues. Per germline, CDR1 LGHNA and CDR2 YSLEER. The DNA for the CDR3 is TGCGCCAGCAGTCAAGATTTAGGGAACAATGAGGAGTTCTTC. It specifies CASSQDLGNNEEFF.

The V call is TRBV11-2, the J call TRBJ1-2; 9 nucleotides agree with TRBD1. V shed 4 bases, J shed 11 bases, and the junction held 20 bases outside the gene matches. This CDR3 is 17 amino acids long. Germline V gene lookup returns CDR1 SGHAT and CDR2 FQNNGV. The CDR3 nucleotides read TGTGCCAGCAGCTCCGCGGCGGGACAGGGCTTCAACTATGCTTACACCTTC. Protein: CASSSAAGQGFNYAYTF.

The rearrangement joins TRBV11-2 to TRBJ1-3; weak D call: TRBD1 (6 bases). The CDR3 has 15 residues. The V gene's germline CDR1 is SGHAT and CDR2 FQNNGV. Trimming removed 2 bases from V and 9 bases from J, with 17 bases in between. The CDR3 is CASSLPHAGESTIYF. CDR3 bases: TGTGCCAGCAGCTTACCCCATGCAGGGGAGAGCACCATATATTTT.

Concerning this clonotype itself: One end of the junction fails to match germline, which may point to a read error. The J gene is TRBJ2-7, the V gene TRBV20-1, with 7 bases aligning to TRBD2. There are 15 residues in the CDR3. CDR1 DFQATT and CDR2 SNEGSKA come from the germline V gene (reference sequence). CDR3 sequence (DNA): TGCAGTGCTAGTGGCGGTAGCGGGCTGTTGGGCGAGAAGTACTTC. It yields the protein CSASGGSGLLGEKYF.

In the case of this clonotype: At one of its ends the junction is not consistent with the germline gene, which may arise from a read error. The CDR3 sequence: CTSNFTPGGEAQYF. CDR3 sequence (DNA): TGTACCAGCAACTTTACACCGGGTGGAGAGGCCCAGTACTTC. V and J are TRBV11-1 and TRBJ2-5; D remains unclear. The germline CDR1 and CDR2 sequences are SGHAT and FQDESV (reference sequence). The CDR3 consists of 14 residues. The variable domain in full, completed from reference TRBV11-1 and TRBJ2-5, reads EAEVAQSPRYKITEKSQAVAFWCDPISGHATLYWYRQILGQGPELLVQFQDESVVDDSQLPKDRFSAERLKGVDSTLKIQPAELGDSAMYLCTSNFTPGGEAQYFGPGTRLLVL.

Regarding this clonotype: At one end, the junction sequence differs from germline, possibly due to a read error. The chain carries TRBV7-9 and TRBJ2-4; tentative D call: TRBD2 (7 bases). The CDR3 is 14 amino acids. Germline V CDR1 and CDR2: SEHNR, FQNEAQ (reference sequence). CDR3 loop: CASILGGGIDIQNF. The CDR3 DNA sequence: TGTGCCAGCATCTTAGGGGGAGGGATTGACATTCAAAACTTC.

Of note for this clonotype: One end of the junction does not line up with germline, which may come from a read error. CDR3 sequence (DNA): TGTGCCAGCAGTCCCGTGGCGGGACAGGGCTTCAACTATGGCTACATCTTC. This sequence encodes CASSPVAGQGFNYGYIF. The chain recombines TRBV11-2 with TRBJ1-2; 9 nucleotides match TRBD1. Germline assignment: CDR1 SGHAT and CDR2 FQNNGV. This CDR3 is 17 amino acids long.

Points on this clonotype: At one end, the junction sequence differs from germline, possibly due to a read error. The chain combines TRBV12-5 with TRBJ2-5, with 8 bases lining up with TRBD2. This CDR3 comprises 16 residues. CDR1 LGHNT and CDR2 FRNRAP come from the germline V gene. CDR3 residues: CANGLVGGVEGETQYF. DNA for the CDR3: TGTGCTAATGGTTTGGTCGGGGGGGTAGAGGGTGAGACCCAGTACTTC.

Regarding this clonotype: The germline gene is not matched at one end of the junction; a read error may be the cause. V and J are TRBV20-1 and TRBJ2-7, with no clear D. Germline values: CDR1 DFQATT, CDR2 SNEGSKA (reference sequence). The CDR3 contains 14 residues. The CDR3: CSARHASRAYEQYF. In DNA form, the CDR3 reads TGCAGTGCTAGACACGCCAGCCGGGCCTACGAGCAGTATTTC.

To note about this clonotype: Germline and junction disagree at one end, which may indicate a read error. The chain links TRBV11-3 to TRBJ2-3, with D perhaps TRBD1 (6 bases). With the DNA end fitting TRBJ1-5 better, the J assignment may be wrong. The CDR3 consists of 13 residues. Germline assignment: CDR1 SGHNT and CDR2 YENEEA. CDR3 sequence: CDSSFLGADTQHF. The CDR3 nucleotides are TGTGACAGCAGCTTTCTGGGGGCAGATACGCAGCATTTT.

Worth noting for this clonotype: Because it lacks the conserved phenylalanine or tryptophan at the end, this CDR3 is likely a read error. Because the CDR3's place on the DNA is in doubt, the DNA is left out and the CDR3 is given as listed by TCRdb. The V and J genes are TRBV6-6 and TRBJ1-1. The germline gives CDR1 MNHNY, CDR2 SVGAGI (reference sequence). The CDR3 is 13 residues long, ends included. The CDR3 protein is CDSSIGREGKVFV.

As to this clonotype: This may be a read error, as it is one base from a much larger clone. The chain recombines TRBV5-6 with TRBJ1-6, with D possibly being TRBD1 (5 bases). Trimming removed 1 base from V and 9 bases from J, with 11 bases in between. This CDR3 is built from 14 residues. The V gene's germline CDR1 is SGHDT and CDR2 YYEEEE. The CDR3 DNA sequence: TGTGCCAGCAGCTTGAAGACAGCCAGTTCACCCCTCCACTTT. Amino acids: CASSLKTASSPLHF.

The chain couples TRBV12-3 or TRBV12-4 to TRBJ1-5, with TRBD1 matching 10 bases. V was pared by 8 bases and J by 3 bases, with 7 bases of the junction left unmatched. The CDR3 length is 15 residues. CDR3 sequence: CASGPDRGYNQPQHF. The CDR3 nucleotides are TGTGCCAGCGGTCCGGACAGGGGGTACAATCAGCCCCAGCATTTT.